The source of this T cell receptor beta chain is a study of T cell responses to AZD1222 COVID-19 vaccine. As for the study in general: Timing groups of about 4 and about 12 weeks for second doses were pooled.

Study results and limitations: CD4 TCRs covered the whole spike, strongest at regions 160-218 and 743-854. Two AZD1222 administrations were followed by greater Spike-specific TCR breadth and depth.

Remarks on this clone: Its antigen remains unknown.

TCRdb's table, derived via immunoSEQ multiplex PCR, lists solely in-frame clones and lacks some. The table lists about 160,000 clones, 91% of them singletons. Per the germline V gene, CDR1 is SGHVS and CDR2 is FNYEAQ. CDR3 length equals 15 residues. V was clipped by 5 bases and J by 4 bases, with 15 bases between them. This specimen consisted of peripheral blood, obtained on day 0 of AZD1222 vaccination. This sequence originates from an adult in good health. This sequence joins TRBV7-6 and TRBJ2-1; TRBD1 is a possible D gene (6 bases). The CDR3, as DNA: TGTGCCAGCAGCCCCCGGGACACTCGATACAATGAGCAGTTCTTC. Translating it yields CASSPRDTRYNEQFF.